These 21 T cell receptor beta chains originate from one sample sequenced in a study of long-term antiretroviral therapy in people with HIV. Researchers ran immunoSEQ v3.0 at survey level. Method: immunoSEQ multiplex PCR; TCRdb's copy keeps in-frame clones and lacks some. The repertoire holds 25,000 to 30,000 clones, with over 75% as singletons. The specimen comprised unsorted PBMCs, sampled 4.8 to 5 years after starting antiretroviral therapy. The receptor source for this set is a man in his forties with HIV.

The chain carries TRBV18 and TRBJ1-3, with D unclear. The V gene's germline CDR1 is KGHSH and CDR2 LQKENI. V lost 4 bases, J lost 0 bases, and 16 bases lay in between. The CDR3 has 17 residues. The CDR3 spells CASSRNGVTSSGNTIYF. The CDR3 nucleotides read TGTGCCAGCTCACGAAATGGGGTCACGAGCTCTGGAAACACCATATATTTT.

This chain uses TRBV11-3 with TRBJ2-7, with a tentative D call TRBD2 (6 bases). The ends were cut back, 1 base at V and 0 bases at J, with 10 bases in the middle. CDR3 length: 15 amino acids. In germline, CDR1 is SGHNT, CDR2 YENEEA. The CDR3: CASSLGSGSSYEQYF. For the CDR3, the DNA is TGTGCCAGCAGCTTAGGTAGCGGTAGCTCCTACGAGCAGTACTTC.

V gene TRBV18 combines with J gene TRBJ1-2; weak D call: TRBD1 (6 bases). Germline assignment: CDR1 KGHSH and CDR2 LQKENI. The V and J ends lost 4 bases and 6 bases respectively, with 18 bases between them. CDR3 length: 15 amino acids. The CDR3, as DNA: TGTGCCAGCTCACAAGACGCCGGGACATCCAATGGCTACACCTTC. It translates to CASSQDAGTSNGYTF.

The CDR3 DNA is TGTGCCAGCAGCCAATCCACGGGGCAATATGGCTACACCTTC. Encoded protein: CASSQSTGQYGYTF. The V call is TRBV4-2, the J call TRBJ1-2; a possible D gene is TRBD1 (5 bases). The CDR3 runs to 14 residues. Between the trimmed V and J ends, which lost 2 bases and 5 bases, there was a span of 12 bases. The germline gives CDR1 LGHNA, CDR2 YNFKEQ.

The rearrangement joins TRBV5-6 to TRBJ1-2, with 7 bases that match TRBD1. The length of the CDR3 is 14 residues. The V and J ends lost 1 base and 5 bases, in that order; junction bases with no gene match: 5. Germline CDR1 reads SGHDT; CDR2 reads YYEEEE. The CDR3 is CASSLSGQAYGYTF. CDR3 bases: TGTGCCAGCAGCTTGAGTGGACAGGCATATGGCTACACCTTC.

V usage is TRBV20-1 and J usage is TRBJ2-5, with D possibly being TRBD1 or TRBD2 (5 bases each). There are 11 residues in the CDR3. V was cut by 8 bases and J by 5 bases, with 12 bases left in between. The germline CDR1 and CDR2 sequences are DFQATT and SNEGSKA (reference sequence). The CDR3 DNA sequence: TGCAGTTCGGGGCTCCGGGAGACCCAGTACTTC. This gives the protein CSSGLRETQYF.

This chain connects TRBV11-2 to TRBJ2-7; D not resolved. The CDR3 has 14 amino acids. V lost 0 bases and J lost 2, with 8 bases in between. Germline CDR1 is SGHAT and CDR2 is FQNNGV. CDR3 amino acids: CASSLDRNTYEQYF. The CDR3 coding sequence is TGTGCCAGCAGCTTAGACAGGAACACCTACGAGCAGTACTTC.

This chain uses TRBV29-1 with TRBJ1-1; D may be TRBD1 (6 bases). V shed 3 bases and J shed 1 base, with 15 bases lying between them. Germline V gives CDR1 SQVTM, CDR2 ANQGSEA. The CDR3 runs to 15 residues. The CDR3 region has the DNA TGCAGCGTTGATAGGACAGCCGAAGCGAACACTGAAGCTTTCTTT. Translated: CSVDRTAEANTEAFF.

The CDR3 coding sequence is TGTGCCATCAGTCCCCCAAGCGGGAGTAGTGAGCAGTTCTTC. It is translated as CAISPPSGSSEQFF. J is TRBJ2-1 and V is TRBV10-3; 8 bases fit TRBD2. Looked up from germline, CDR1 is ENHRY and CDR2 is SYGVKD. This CDR3 is 14 amino acids long. After removal of 5 bases from V and 9 bases from J, the junction contained 9 bases not matched to a gene.

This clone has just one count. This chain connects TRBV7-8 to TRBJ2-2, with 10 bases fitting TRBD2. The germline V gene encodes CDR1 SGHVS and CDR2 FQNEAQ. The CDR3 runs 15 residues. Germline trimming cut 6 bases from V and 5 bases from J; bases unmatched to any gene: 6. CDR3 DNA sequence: TGTGCCAGCAGACTAGCGGGGCTCGGGACCGGGGAGCTGTTTTTT. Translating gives CASRLAGLGTGELFF.

The CDR3: CASSPEGQDDEQYF. The CDR3 region has the DNA TGTGCCAGCAGCCCTGAGGGACAGGACGACGAGCAGTACTTC. This rearrangement joins TRBV4-2 to TRBJ2-7; 8 bases agree with TRBD1. Germline CDR1 reads LGHNA; CDR2 reads YNFKEQ. The CDR3 totals 14 residues. The junction had 7 bases not matched to a gene; V was cut back by 4 bases and J by 5 bases.

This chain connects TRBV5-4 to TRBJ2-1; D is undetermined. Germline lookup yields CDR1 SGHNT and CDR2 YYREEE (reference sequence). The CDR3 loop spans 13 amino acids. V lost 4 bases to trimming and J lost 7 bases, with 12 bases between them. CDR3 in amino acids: CASSVSLGNEQFF. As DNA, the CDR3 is TGTGCCAGCAGCGTGAGCCTAGGTAATGAGCAGTTCTTC.

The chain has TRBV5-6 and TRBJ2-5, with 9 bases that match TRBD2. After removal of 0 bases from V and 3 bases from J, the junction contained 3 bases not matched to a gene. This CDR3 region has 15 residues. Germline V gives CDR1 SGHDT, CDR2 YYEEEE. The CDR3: CASSLGGGAEETQYF. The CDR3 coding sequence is TGTGCCAGCAGCTTGGGCGGGGGGGCCGAAGAGACCCAGTACTTC.

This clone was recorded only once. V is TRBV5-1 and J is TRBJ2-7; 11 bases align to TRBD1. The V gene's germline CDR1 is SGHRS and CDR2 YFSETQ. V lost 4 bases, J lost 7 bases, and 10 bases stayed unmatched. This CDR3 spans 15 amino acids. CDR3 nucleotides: TGCGCCAGCAGCCCGCCGGGACAGGGGGTAGGGGAGCAGTACTTC. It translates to CASSPPGQGVGEQYF.

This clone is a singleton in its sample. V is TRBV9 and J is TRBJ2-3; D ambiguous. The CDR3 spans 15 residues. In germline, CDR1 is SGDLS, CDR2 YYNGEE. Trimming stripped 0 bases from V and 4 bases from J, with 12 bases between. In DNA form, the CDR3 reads TGTGCCAGCAGCGTAGGGTGGACCCCCGCAGATACGCAGTATTTT. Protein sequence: CASSVGWTPADTQYF.

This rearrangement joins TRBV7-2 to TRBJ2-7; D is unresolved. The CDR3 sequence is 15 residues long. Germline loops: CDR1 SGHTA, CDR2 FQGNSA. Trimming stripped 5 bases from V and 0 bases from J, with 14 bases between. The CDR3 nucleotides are TGTGCCAGCAGCCCCTACCGCCCGCTCTCCTACGAGCAGTACTTC. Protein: CASSPYRPLSYEQYF.

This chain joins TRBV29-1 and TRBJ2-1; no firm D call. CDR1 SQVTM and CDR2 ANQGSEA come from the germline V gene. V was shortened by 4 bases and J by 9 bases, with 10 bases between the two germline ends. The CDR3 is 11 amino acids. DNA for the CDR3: TGCAGCGTTGTTCCCCAAGGTGAGCAGTTCTTC. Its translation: CSVVPQGEQFF.

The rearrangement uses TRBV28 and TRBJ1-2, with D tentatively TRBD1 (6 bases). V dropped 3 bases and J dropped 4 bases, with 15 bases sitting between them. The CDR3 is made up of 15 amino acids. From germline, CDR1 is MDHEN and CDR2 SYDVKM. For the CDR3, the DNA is TGTGCCAGCAGTTTCCCCAGGGGAGTAGGCTATGGCTACACCTTC. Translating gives CASSFPRGVGYGYTF.

CDR3 coding DNA: TGTGCCAGCACCATAGGGTATGGTCAGCCCCAGCATTTT. Protein: CASTIGYGQPQHF. The chain employs TRBV7-9 and TRBJ1-5; D gene unclear. The CDR3 length is 13 residues. V was cut by 7 bases and J by 6 bases, with 13 bases left in between. Germline-derived CDR1 and CDR2 are SEHNR and FQNEAQ (reference sequence).

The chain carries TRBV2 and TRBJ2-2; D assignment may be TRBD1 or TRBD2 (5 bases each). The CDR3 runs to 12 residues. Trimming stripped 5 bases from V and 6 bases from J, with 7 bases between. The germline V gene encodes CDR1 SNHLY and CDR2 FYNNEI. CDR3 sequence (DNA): TGTGCCAGCAGTCGGGGCCCCGGGGAGCTGTTTTTT. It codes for CASSRGPGELFF.

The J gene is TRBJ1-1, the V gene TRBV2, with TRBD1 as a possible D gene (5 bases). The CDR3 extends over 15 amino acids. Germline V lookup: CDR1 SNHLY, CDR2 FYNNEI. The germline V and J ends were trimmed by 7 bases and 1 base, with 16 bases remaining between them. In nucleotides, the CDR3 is TGTGCCAGCAAGGCCCCGGGACCGGCGAACACTGAAGCTTTCTTT. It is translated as CASKAPGPANTEAFF.